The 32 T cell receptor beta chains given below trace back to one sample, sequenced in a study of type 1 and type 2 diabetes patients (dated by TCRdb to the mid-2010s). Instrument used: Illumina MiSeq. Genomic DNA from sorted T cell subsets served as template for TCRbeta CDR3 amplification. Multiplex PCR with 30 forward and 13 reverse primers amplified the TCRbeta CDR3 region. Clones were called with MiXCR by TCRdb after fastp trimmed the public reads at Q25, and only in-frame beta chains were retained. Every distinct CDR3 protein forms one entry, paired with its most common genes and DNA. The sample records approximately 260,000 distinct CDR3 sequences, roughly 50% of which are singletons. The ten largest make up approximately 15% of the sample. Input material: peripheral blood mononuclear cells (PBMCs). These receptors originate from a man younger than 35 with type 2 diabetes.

In DNA form, the CDR3 reads TGTGCCAGCAGCAGGTGGCTCCTTTTTAATTCACCCCTCCACTTT. Translation gives CASSRWLLFNSPLHF. The gene calls are TRBV9 and TRBJ1-6, with D unresolved. This CDR3 is built from 15 residues. V gave up 4 bases and J gave up 6 bases, with 14 bases separating them. Germline assignment: CDR1 SGDLS and CDR2 YYNGEE.

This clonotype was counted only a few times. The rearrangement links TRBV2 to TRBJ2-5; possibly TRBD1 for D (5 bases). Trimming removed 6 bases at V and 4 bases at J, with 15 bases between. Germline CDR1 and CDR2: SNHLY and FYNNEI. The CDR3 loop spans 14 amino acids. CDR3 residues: CASRQLGVGETQYF. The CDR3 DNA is TGTGCCAGCAGACAGCTAGGGGTCGGAGAGACCCAGTACTTC.

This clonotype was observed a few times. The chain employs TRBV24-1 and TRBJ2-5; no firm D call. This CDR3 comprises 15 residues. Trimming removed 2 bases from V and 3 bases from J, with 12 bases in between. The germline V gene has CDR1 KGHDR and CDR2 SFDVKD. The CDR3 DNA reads TGTGCCACCAGTGATTCGTTTGGTACGAAAGAGACCCAGTACTTC. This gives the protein CATSDSFGTKETQYF.

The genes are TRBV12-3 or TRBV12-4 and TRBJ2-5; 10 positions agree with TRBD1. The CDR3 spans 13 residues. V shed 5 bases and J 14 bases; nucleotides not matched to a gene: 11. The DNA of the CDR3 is TGTGCCAGCAGTAAAACACGGGACAGGGGCCCTTACTTC. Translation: CASSKTRDRGPYF.

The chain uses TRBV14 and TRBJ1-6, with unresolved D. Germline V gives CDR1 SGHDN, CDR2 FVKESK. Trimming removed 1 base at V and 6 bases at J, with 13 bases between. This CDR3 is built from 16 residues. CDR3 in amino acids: CASSQVVWVGNSPLHF. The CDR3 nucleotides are TGTGCCAGCAGCCAAGTAGTTTGGGTCGGTAATTCACCCCTCCACTTT.

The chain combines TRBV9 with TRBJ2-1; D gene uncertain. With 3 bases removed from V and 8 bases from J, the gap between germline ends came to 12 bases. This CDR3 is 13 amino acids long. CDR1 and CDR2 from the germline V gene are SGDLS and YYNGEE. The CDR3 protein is CASSAPTRDEQFF. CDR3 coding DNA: TGTGCCAGCAGCGCTCCAACAAGGGATGAGCAGTTCTTC.

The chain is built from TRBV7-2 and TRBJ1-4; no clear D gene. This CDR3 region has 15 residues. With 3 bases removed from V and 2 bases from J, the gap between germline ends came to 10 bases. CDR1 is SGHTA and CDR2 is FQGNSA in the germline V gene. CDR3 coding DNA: TGTGCCAGCAGCTTGGTGCACACCACTAATGAAAAACTGTTTTTT. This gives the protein CASSLVHTTNEKLFF.

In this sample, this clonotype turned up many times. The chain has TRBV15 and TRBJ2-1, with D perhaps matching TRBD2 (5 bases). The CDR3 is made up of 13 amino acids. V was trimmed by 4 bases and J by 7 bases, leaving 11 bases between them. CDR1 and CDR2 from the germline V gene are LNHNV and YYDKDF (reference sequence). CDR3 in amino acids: CATSTRTGNEQFF. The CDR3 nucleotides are TGTGCCACCAGCACCCGTACGGGGAATGAGCAGTTCTTC.

This CDR3 reads CASSFYMIAGETNEQFF. CDR3 DNA: TGTGCCAGCAGCTTTTATATGATAGCGGGGGAAACTAATGAGCAGTTCTTC. The rearrangement uses TRBV7-9 and TRBJ2-1, with TRBD2 matching over 9 bases. Looked up from germline, CDR1 is SEHNR and CDR2 is FQNEAQ (reference sequence). CDR3 size: 17 residues. Trimming took 3 bases from V and 7 from J; bases not matched to a gene: 13.

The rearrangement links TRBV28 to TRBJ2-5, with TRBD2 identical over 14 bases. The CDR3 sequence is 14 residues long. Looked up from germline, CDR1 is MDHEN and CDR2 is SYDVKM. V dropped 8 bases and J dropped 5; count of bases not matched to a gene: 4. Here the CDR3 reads CASRLAGGTETQYF. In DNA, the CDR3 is TGTGCCAGCCGACTAGCGGGAGGGACGGAGACCCAGTACTTC.

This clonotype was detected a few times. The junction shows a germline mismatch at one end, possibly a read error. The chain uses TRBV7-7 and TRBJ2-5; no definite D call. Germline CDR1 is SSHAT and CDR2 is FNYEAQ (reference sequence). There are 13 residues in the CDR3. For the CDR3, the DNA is TGTGCTAGCAGCTTAATGGGCTCCAAGACCCAGTACTTC. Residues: CASSLMGSKTQYF.

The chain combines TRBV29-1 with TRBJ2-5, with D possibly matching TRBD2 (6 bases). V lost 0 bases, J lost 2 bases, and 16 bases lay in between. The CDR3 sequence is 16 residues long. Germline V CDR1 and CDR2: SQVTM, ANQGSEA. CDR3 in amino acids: CSVEDLAGWGQETQYF. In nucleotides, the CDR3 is TGCAGCGTTGAAGATCTCGCGGGATGGGGGCAAGAGACCCAGTACTTC.

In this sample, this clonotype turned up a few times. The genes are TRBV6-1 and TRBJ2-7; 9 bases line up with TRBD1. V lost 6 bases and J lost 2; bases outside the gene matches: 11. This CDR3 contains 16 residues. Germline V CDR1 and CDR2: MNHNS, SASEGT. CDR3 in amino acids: CASSLQPGQGPYEQYF. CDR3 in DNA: TGTGCCAGCAGCCTGCAACCGGGACAGGGTCCCTACGAGCAGTACTTC.

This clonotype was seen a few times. CDR3 sequence reads: CASSPLGNEKLFF. The CDR3 nucleotides read TGTGCCAGCAGCCCCTTGGGGAATGAAAAACTGTTTTTT. The chain carries TRBV7-6 and TRBJ1-4; D gene uncertain. The V gene's germline CDR1 is SGHVS and CDR2 FNYEAQ. This CDR3 contains 13 residues. The germline V and J ends were trimmed by 5 bases and 5 bases, with 9 bases remaining between them.

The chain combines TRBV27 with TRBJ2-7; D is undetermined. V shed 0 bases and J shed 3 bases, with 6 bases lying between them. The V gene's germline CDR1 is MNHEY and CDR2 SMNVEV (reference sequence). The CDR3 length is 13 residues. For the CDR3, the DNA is TGTGCCAGCAGTTTATCGGCCCACTACGAGCAGTACTTC. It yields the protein CASSLSAHYEQYF.

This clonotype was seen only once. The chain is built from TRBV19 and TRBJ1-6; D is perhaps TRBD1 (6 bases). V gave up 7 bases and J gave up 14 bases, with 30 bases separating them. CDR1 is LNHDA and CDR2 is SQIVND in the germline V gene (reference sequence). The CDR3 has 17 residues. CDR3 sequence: CASMMLPGQGARSSLHF. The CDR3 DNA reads TGTGCCAGTATGATGTTACCGGGACAAGGGGCCCGAAGTTCCCTCCACTTT.

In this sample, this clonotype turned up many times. The CDR3 sequence is CSPRLSDTYEQYF. The CDR3 DNA reads TGCAGTCCAAGACTAAGCGACACCTACGAGCAGTACTTC. The rearrangement links TRBV20-1 to TRBJ2-7; tentatively, D is TRBD2 (5 bases). From germline, CDR1 is DFQATT and CDR2 SNEGSKA (reference sequence). Trimming removed 8 bases from V and 2 bases from J, with 16 bases in between. This CDR3 has 13 amino acids.

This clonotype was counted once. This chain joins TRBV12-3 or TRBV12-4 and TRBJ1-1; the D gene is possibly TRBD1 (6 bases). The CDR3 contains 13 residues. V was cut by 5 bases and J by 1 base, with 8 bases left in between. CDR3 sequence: CASSNRANTEAFF. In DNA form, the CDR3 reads TGTGCCAGCAGTAACAGGGCGAACACTGAAGCTTTCTTT.

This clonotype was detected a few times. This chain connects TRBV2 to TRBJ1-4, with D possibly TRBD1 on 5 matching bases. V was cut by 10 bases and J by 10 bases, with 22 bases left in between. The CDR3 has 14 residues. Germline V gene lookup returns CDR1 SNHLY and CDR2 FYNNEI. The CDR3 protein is CATGSSDSGTKLFF. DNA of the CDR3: TGTGCCACTGGGTCGAGTGACAGCGGGACAAAACTGTTTTTT.

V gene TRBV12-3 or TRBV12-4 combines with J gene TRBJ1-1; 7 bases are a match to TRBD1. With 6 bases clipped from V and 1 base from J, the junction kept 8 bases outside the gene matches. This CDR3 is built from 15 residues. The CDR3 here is CASRKQGGANTEAFF. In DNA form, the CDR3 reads TGTGCCAGCAGAAAGCAGGGGGGAGCGAACACTGAAGCTTTCTTT.

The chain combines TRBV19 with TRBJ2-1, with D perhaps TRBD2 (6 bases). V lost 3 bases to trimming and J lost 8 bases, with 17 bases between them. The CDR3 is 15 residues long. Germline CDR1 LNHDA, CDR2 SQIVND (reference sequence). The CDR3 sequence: CASSIFGGSGYEQFF. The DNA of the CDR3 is TGTGCCAGTAGTATTTTTGGGGGGAGCGGTTATGAGCAGTTCTTC.

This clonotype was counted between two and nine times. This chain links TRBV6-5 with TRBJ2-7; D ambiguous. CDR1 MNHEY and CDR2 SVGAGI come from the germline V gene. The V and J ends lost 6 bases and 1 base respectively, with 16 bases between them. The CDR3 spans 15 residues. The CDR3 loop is CASRFSGLGSYEQYF. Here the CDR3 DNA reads TGTGCCAGCAGGTTCTCGGGTCTTGGGTCCTACGAGCAGTACTTC.

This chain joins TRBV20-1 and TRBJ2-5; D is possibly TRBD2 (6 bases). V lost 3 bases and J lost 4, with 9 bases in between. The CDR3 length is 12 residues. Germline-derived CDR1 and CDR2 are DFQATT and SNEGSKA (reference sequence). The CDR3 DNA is TGCAGTGCTAGGATCGGGAGAGAGACCCAGTACTTC. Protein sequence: CSARIGRETQYF.

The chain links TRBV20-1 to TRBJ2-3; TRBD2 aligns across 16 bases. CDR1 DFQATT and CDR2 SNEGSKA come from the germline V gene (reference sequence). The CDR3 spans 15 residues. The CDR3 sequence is CSVPGLAGGTDTQYF. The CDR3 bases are TGCAGCGTTCCGGGACTAGCGGGGGGGACAGATACGCAGTATTTT.

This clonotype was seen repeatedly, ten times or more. As DNA, the CDR3 is TGTGCCAGCAGCCAGGGACTAGAGGGCAATGAGCAGTTCTTC. Translating it yields CASSQGLEGNEQFF. This rearrangement joins TRBV6-6 to TRBJ2-1; 8 bases agree with TRBD2. Germline V gives CDR1 MNHNY, CDR2 SVGAGI (reference sequence). CDR3 length equals 14 residues. V shed 6 bases and J 6 bases; nucleotides not matched to a gene: 7.

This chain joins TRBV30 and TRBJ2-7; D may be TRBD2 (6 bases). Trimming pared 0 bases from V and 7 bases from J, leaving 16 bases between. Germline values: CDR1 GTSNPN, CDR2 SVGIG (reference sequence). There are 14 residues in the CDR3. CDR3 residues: CAWSVLGLNNEQYF. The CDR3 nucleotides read TGTGCCTGGAGTGTATTGGGACTCAACAATGAGCAGTACTTC.

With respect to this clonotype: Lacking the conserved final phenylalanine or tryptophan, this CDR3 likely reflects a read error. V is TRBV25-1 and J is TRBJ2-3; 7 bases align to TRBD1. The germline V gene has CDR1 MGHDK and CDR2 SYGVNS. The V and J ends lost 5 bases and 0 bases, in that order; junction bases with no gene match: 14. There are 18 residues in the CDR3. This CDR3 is CASSSRDPRGPSTDTQYL. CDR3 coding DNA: TGTGCCAGCAGTAGCCGGGACCCGAGGGGGCCTAGCACAGATACGCAGTATCTT.

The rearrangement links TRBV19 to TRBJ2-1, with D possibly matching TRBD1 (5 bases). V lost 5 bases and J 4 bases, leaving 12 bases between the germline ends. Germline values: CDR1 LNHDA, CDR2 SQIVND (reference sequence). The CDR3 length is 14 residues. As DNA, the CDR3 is TGTGCCAGTAGTTTGGGCAGGGAATACAATGAGCAGTTCTTC. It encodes CASSLGREYNEQFF.

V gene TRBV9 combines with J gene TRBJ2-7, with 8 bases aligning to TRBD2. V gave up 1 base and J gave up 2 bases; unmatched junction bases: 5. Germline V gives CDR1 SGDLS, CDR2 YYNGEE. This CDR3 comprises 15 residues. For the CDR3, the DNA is TGTGCCAGCAGCGTAAGAGCGGGAGACGCCTACGAGCAGTACTTC. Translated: CASSVRAGDAYEQYF.

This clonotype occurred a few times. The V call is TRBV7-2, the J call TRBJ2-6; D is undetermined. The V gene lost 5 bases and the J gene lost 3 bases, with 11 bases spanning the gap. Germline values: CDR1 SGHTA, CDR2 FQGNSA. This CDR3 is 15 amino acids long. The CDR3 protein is CASSLMGNGANVLTF. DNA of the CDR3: TGTGCCAGCAGCCTAATGGGCAATGGGGCCAACGTCCTGACTTTC.

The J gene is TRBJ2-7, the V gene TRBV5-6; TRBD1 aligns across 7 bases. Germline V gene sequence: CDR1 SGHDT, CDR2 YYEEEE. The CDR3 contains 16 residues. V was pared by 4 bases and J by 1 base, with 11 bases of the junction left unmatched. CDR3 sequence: CASSGTQGTWSYEQYF. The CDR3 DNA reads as TGTGCCAGCAGCGGGACACAGGGGACGTGGTCCTACGAGCAGTACTTC.

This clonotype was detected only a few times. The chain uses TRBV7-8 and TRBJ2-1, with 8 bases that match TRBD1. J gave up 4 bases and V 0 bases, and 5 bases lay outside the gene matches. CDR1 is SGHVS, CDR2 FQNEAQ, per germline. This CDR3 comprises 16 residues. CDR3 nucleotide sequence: TGTGCCAGCAGCTTAGCTACAGGGGGTGGTTACAATGAGCAGTTCTTC. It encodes CASSLATGGGYNEQFF.